A selection of T cell receptor beta chains follows, all from one sample in a study of cytomegalovirus exposure and HLA in healthy donors. The method was immunoSEQ multiplex PCR; TCRdb's version includes in-frame clones alone and lacks a portion of them. The repertoire holds fewer than 250,000 clones, roughly four fifths seen once, with approximately 3.1% in the top ten. The sample taken for sequencing was PBMCs. Receptors were obtained from a woman in her twenties or thirties in good health and CMV-seropositive. The CDR3 runs from the conserved cysteine through the conserved F or W. Only part of the rows carry a size: once, few, many, or a class if the clone is expanded.

TRBJ2-1,-,TRBV6-1,CASSEHRVSGNEQFF
TRBJ1-2,-,TRBV6-6,CASSTPRALNYGYTF
TRBJ2-7,-,TRBV27,CASSSGLAGREQYF
TRBJ2-3,once,TRBV7-9,CASSQSSGSDADTQYF
TRBJ2-7,-,TRBV28,CASSFFVGTNSYEQYF
TRBJ2-7,few,TRBV28,CASRGLRVIYEQYF
TRBJ1-4,few,TRBV7-9,CASSQDRGREKLFF
TRBJ2-5,-,TRBV27,CASSVNPGTGGVETQYF
TRBJ2-1,-,TRBV13,CASSFYGKAYNEQFF
TRBJ2-7,-,TRBV27,CASSLSVGGSYEQYF
TRBJ1-5,-,TRBV19,CASTQTGNSNQPQHF
TRBJ2-7,-,TRBV2,CASNRIGREYEQYF
TRBJ1-1,once,TRBV27,CASSLIGGRGAFF
TRBJ2-1,-,TRBV5-1,CASSSLATYNEQFF
TRBJ2-3,-,TRBV28,CASGTVLVADTQYF
TRBJ2-3,-,TRBV7-9,CASSTPGTSGTDTQYF
TRBJ2-5,-,TRBV5-4,CASSQGLAGRGETQYF
TRBJ1-3,-,TRBV28,CASSPINRGPYSGNTIYF
TRBJ1-5,-,TRBV2,CASSEGSGSQPQHF
TRBJ2-3,-,TRBV5-4,CASSLALAGVDTQYF
TRBJ1-1,-,TRBV7-9,CASSLDRVTTEAFF
TRBJ1-4,-,TRBV5-1,CASSLGDLNEKLFF
TRBJ1-6,few,TRBV27,CASSYTVNSPLHF
TRBJ1-1,-,TRBV6-1,CASSRTATLNTEAFF
TRBJ2-1,-,TRBV4-2,CASSQELSSYNEQFF
TRBJ2-1,few,TRBV19,CASSTITSGREHEQFF
TRBJ2-5,-,TRBV13,CASSSLAGEETQYF
TRBJ1-2,-,TRBV28,CASSWRGANYGYTF
TRBJ1-2,-,TRBV28,CASSMRGGAADYGYTF
TRBJ1-1,-,TRBV10-1,CASSESNRGEAFF
TRBJ2-2,-,TRBV4-1,CASSQEGWTDTGELFF
TRBJ2-3,-,TRBV7-2,CASSRQLSTDTQYF
TRBJ2-5,-,TRBV27,CASSSPGTGMGEETQYF
-,-,TRBV7-9,CASSLGSHFFEQYF
TRBJ2-3,-,TRBV27,CASSLAARSTDTQYF
TRBJ1-2,-,TRBV28,CASSFPQGVGYGYTF
TRBJ2-3,-,TRBV7-2,CASSLVYTQYF
TRBJ1-3,few,TRBV5-4,CASSTTGGQNTIYF
TRBJ2-2,-,TRBV19,CASTIPSRGQGNTGELFF
TRBJ2-1,few,TRBV19,CASSDGNNEQFF
TRBJ1-6,-,TRBV5-6,CASSLQGAGSPLHF
TRBJ1-5,-,TRBV18,CASSPVGSGASNQPQHF
TRBJ1-4,few,TRBV15,CAIQSRESEKLFF
TRBJ2-7,few,TRBV5-4,CASSLSSGSHEQYF
TRBJ2-1,-,TRBV5-5,CASSLEERAGPSYNEQFF
TRBJ2-7,-,TRBV21-1,CATATRDKNYEQYF
TRBJ1-1,-,TRBV27,CASSYGTGYTEAFF
TRBJ2-1,once,TRBV6-1,CASSEGVSVYNEQFF
TRBJ2-7,few,TRBV28,CASSQGSSYEQYF
TRBJ2-2,-,TRBV7-2,CASNLGLAGTGELFF
TRBJ2-1,-,TRBV25-1,CASTNLPQGEQFF
TRBJ1-2,-,TRBV7-2,CASGLSGSGGYTF
TRBJ2-3,few,TRBV5-4,CASSLPTGRADTQYF
TRBJ2-4,-,TRBV29-1,CSGRYSGIQYF
TRBJ2-5,-,TRBV5-4,CASSITGQETQYF
TRBJ1-3,-,TRBV7-9,CSSSSPAGPSGNTIYF
TRBJ1-5,-,TRBV28,CASSSPGTGRNQPQHF